This T cell receptor beta chain came from a study of blood T cell repertoires in COVID-19. Whole-study context: The samples span acute and convalescent COVID-19 from the United States, Italy and Spain.

Authors' methods: Amplifying reference gene primers gave estimates of nucleated cell counts. Produced via immunoSEQ multiplex PCR; TCRdb's table is partial and in-frame only. V and J calls and clone size follow that table, whereas D and trimming were derived from the DNA. This sample has around 70,000 clones, with roughly 84% found just once. V was clipped by 4 bases and J by 5 bases, with 8 bases between them. This CDR3 spans 12 amino acids. Germline values: CDR1 SEHNR, CDR2 FQNEAQ (reference sequence). The clonotype comes from an older man with acute or convalescent COVID-19. The sequenced sample consisted of peripheral blood. V gene TRBV7-9 combines with J gene TRBJ1-1; D perhaps matches TRBD1 (6 bases). CDR3 DNA sequence: TGTGCCAGCAGCTACAGGGATACTGAAGCTTTCTTT. As protein: CASSYRDTEAFF. The entire variable domain, with the rest obtained from reference TRBV7-9 and TRBJ1-1, is as follows: DTGVSQNPRHKITKRGQNVTFRCDPISEHNRLYWYRQTLGQGPEFLTYFQNEAQLEKSRLLSDRFSAERPKGSFSTLEIQRTEQGDSAMYLCASSYRDTEAFFGQGTRLTVV.